The TCR beta chain under discussion was sequenced for a study of Ad26.COV2.S vaccination and SARS-CoV-2 variants (dated by TCRdb to the early 2020s). About the investigation overall: Vaccine-arm donors came from COV1001, a multicentre, randomized, double-blind, placebo-controlled phase I-IIa trial of Ad26.COV2.S in healthy adults. Investigators remained blinded to trial group allocation during experiments and outcome assessment. Ad26.COV2.S was administered intramuscularly at 5 x 10^10 or 1 x 10^11 viral particles, either as a single shot or as two shots given 56 days apart. A total of 32 samples were included in the TCR-sequenced set, comprising some 20 Ad26.COV2.S vaccine recipients, 5 placebo recipients and 8 SARS-CoV-2 convalescent individuals. The specificity and breadth of SARS-CoV-2-reactive T cell receptors after Ad26.COV2.S vaccination were assessed by TCRbeta repertoire sequencing. Participants in the trial were split at random into five groups of five each, receiving low-dose or high-dose Ad26.COV2.S once or twice, or else placebo on both occasions.

Remarks on this clone: Its specific antigen is unknown. No much larger clonotype is one base removed from it; base qualities were not supplied.

The treatment or condition label for this specimen denotes: roughly 18 received Ad26.COV2.S at low or high dose, single or two shots; roughly five received placebo; per-sample allocation not given. Repertoires of vaccine and placebo recipients were sequenced from samples taken on day 63 after the first injection. Between 29 July and 7 August 2020, Cohort 1b enrolled some 25 adults aged 18-55 years at one site in Boston, USA. Ad26.COV2.S consisted of a replication-incompetent adenovirus type 26 vector by which a prefusion-stabilized SARS-CoV-2 spike protein from the original Wuhan strain was expressed. TCRbeta CDR3 regions were sequenced with the immunoSEQ Assay. After extraction, genomic DNA underwent amplification by bias-controlled multiplex PCR, followed by high-throughput sequencing. In the paper's pipeline: To quantify the absolute abundance of each unique TCRbeta CDR3 region, sequences were collapsed and filtered. T cell fraction was estimated by normalization of TCRbeta template counts to usable DNA, with usable DNA being measured through amplification of reference genes present in all nucleated cells. Repertoire TCRs were annotated as SARS-CoV-2-specific when V gene, CDR3 amino acid sequence and J gene were exactly matched to a known reactive TCR set. The reference SARS-CoV-2 TCR set came from MIRA and was filtered for enrichment in COVID-19-positive ImmuneCODE repertoires, removing public or cross-reactive TCRs. Drawing on the MIRA antigens, annotated TCRs were analysed further at the level of specific ORF or position within ORF. Breadth was defined as the number of annotated unique rearrangements divided by the total number of unique productive rearrangements, and depth was defined as the summed frequency of the annotated unique rearrangements. Two-sided Wilcoxon rank-sum tests were used to compare TCR breadth between groups. TCRdb retrieved this table from immuneACCESS and kept in-frame rearrangements only. Not all clones are present; in checked studies, unresolved V genes account for under half, and no reason is known for the remainder. The V and J calls and clone size come from that table; D and trimming were worked out from the DNA. The sample includes 330,000 or so clones, with roughly nine tenths observed a single time. Together, the top ten hold approximately 5.8% of the sample.

Paper-wide results and their limitations: Vaccine and placebo recipients had comparable non-spike TCR breadth, which fits with the vaccine containing only spike. After vaccination, substantial breadth of spike-specific CD8+ and CD4+ T cell responses was reported. The study lacked the statistical power to compare responses across vaccine doses or regimens. According to the authors, total T cell responses may have been underestimated by the TCR breadth and depth analyses. Compared with placebo recipients, Ad26.COV2.S recipients showed higher spike-specific TCR breadth (P = 0.0014).

Source: peripheral blood, taken in a trial of Ad26.COV2.S vaccine versus placebo. This TCR derives from a person aged 18-60 years who received the Ad26.COV2.S COVID-19 vaccine or a placebo.

The DNA sequence is as follows: TGTGCCAGCAGCCCCGGGACAGGGAGGGAGCCCCAGCATTTT. The translation is CASSPGTGREPQHF. This chain is built from TRBV3-1 (or the pseudogene TRBV3-2) and TRBJ1-5, and TRBD1 matches 9 of the central bases. V is pruned by 4 bases and J by 8 bases, leaving 6 bases of the junction without a gene match. Including the terminal cysteine and phenylalanine, the CDR3 comprises 14 residues. This entry keeps only the CDR3 DNA: 42 bases, framed from base 1. The CDR1 and CDR2 encoded by the germline V gene (reference sequence) are LGHDT and YNNKEL.